The clone carrying this T cell receptor beta chain was seen ten or more times. Its specificity is not known. Unsorted libraries came from 2 million PBMCs stored at -80 °C. As for the cDNA, it was generated by 5'RACE with 10-nucleotide random UMIs. TCRdb ran MiXCR on the 5' RACE reads and lists one entry per CDR3 protein. The sample shows some 66,000 distinct CDR3 sequences, roughly 4.5% of them seen only once. The data are from a study of neurological immune-mediated disorders. Study-level results: A possible signature was seen in one related-CDR3 cluster, into which phylogenetic grouping placed the repertoires of 18 of 34 multiple sclerosis patients.

The source of this sequence is a man younger than 45 with multiple sclerosis. The sample comprised PBMCs.

The CDR3 DNA reads as TGTGCCATCCGGGCTTATAAAGGGACTGAAGCTTTCTTT. Translating it yields CAIRAYKGTEAFF. The chain uses TRBV6-5 and TRBJ1-1, with D unresolved. Germline V gives CDR1 MNHEY, CDR2 SVGAGI. V was pared by 10 bases and J by 5 bases, with 17 bases between. There are 13 residues in the CDR3.